Listed here are 10 T cell receptor beta chains from one sample, sequenced in a study of CD4 T cells in relation to SARS-CoV-2 and coronaviruses (dated by TCRdb to the early 2020s). Preparation of the library involved the immunoSEQ multiplex PCR assay. Imported from immuneACCESS, the table was reduced by TCRdb to in-frame sequences with V and J called. These copies leave out some clones; in studies compared against another copy, an unresolved V gene accounts for under half, and the cause of the remainder is not known. This sample comprises 50,000 to 65,000 clones, around 92% of them detected only once. The ten largest clones represent approximately 0.37% of the sample. The source material was naive CD4+ T cells from PBMCs. Interpreted using the paper, the cell subset or site label stands for: naive CD4+ T cells isolated by negative enrichment. Every receptor here comes from an adult with COVID-19.

The chain links TRBV19 to TRBJ2-5, with D maybe TRBD1 (6 bases). The CDR3 runs 14 residues. The germline V and J ends were trimmed by 4 bases and 1 base, with 10 bases remaining between them. Germline values: CDR1 LNHDA, CDR2 SQIVND (reference sequence). CDR3: CASSRRTAQETQYF. CDR3 coding DNA: TGTGCCAGTAGTAGAAGGACAGCCCAAGAGACCCAGTACTTC.

The chain uses TRBV13 and TRBJ2-4; D unclear. From germline, CDR1 is PRHDT and CDR2 FYEKMQ (reference sequence). There are 15 residues in the CDR3. V lost 2 bases, J lost 0 bases, and 8 bases lay in between. The CDR3 DNA sequence: TGTGCCAGCAGCTTATATCGGGTAGCCAAAAACATTCAGTACTTC. Translation: CASSLYRVAKNIQYF.

The chain combines TRBV7-9 with TRBJ1-2; 7 bases agree with TRBD1. The J segment lost 5 bases and the V segment lost 5 bases, leaving 5 bases of the junction unmatched. The CDR3 extends over 13 amino acids. Germline values: CDR1 SEHNR, CDR2 FQNEAQ (reference sequence). The CDR3 spells CASSRGTEYGYTF. Here the CDR3 DNA reads TGTGCCAGCAGCCGAGGGACAGAGTATGGCTACACCTTC.

The chain has TRBV19 and TRBJ2-7; 7 nucleotides align to TRBD2. J was trimmed by 4 bases and V by 6 bases; bases with no gene match: 12. This CDR3 is 15 amino acids long. Per germline, CDR1 LNHDA and CDR2 SQIVND (reference sequence). The CDR3 coding sequence is TGTGCCAGTAGCACGAGCGGGATAGGTGAATACGAGCAGTACTTC. Its translation is CASSTSGIGEYEQYF.

This chain uses TRBV5-1 with TRBJ2-3; 8 bases match TRBD2. The CDR3 runs 15 residues. V lost 8 bases, J lost 7 bases, and 15 bases stayed unmatched. Germline CDR1 SGHRS, CDR2 YFSETQ. The CDR3 here is CASALGLGTLHTQYF. The CDR3 nucleotides are TGCGCCAGTGCGTTGGGACTAGGGACATTACATACGCAGTATTTT.

The V gene is TRBV5-4, the J gene TRBJ2-5, with D possibly TRBD1 on 5 matching bases. The V gene lost 0 bases and the J gene lost 1 base, with 10 bases spanning the gap. CDR3 length: 15 residues. Germline V CDR1 and CDR2: SGHNT, YYREEE (reference sequence). For the CDR3, the DNA is TGTGCCAGCAGCTTGGTAGGGGCTGCCCAAGAGACCCAGTACTTC. It specifies CASSLVGAAQETQYF.

The chain joins TRBV6-1 to TRBJ2-5; D tentatively fits TRBD1 or TRBD2 (5 bases each). V lost 0 bases, J lost 2 bases, and 10 bases lay in between. The CDR3 totals 15 residues. Germline V gene sequence: CDR1 MNHNS, CDR2 SASEGT. DNA of the CDR3: TGTGCCAGCAGTGAAGCATTTGGGGGACAAGAGACCCAGTACTTC. Protein product: CASSEAFGGQETQYF.

This clone was counted a few times. CDR3 loop: CASSMGGNANTGELFF. The CDR3 DNA is TGTGCCAGCAGCATGGGGGGGAATGCAAACACCGGGGAGCTGTTTTTT. The chain couples TRBV4-2 to TRBJ2-2, with TRBD2 matching over 7 bases. Germline loops: CDR1 LGHNA, CDR2 YNFKEQ. Losses at the gene ends were 5 bases for V and 2 bases for J; bases not matched to a gene: 8. The CDR3 is 16 residues long.

V gene TRBV18 combines with J gene TRBJ1-1, with 7 nucleotides matching TRBD1. The CDR3 loop spans 15 amino acids. CDR1 is KGHSH and CDR2 is LQKENI in the germline V gene. After removal of 3 bases from V and 3 bases from J, the junction contained 7 bases not matched to a gene. The chain's CDR3 is CASSPQTGPDTEAFF. CDR3 coding DNA: TGTGCCAGCTCACCCCAGACAGGGCCCGACACTGAAGCTTTCTTT.

The rearrangement links TRBV5-1 to TRBJ2-7; D ambiguous. Germline-derived CDR1 and CDR2 are SGHRS and YFSETQ. The CDR3 loop spans 13 amino acids. V shed 1 base and J shed 1 base, with 6 bases lying between them. The CDR3 here is CASSLSQSYEQYF. CDR3 DNA: TGCGCCAGCAGCTTGTCACAGTCCTACGAGCAGTACTTC.